This TCR beta chain was obtained from a study of T-cell memory formation after mild COVID-19. Overall study context: In these data, TCR clusters were largely donor specific. Study results and caveats: The appearance of some responding clones in pre-infection memory suggested that cross-reactive memory joined.

The V gene lost 0 bases and the J gene lost 5 bases, with 9 bases spanning the gap. CDR1 is SGHRS and CDR2 is YFSETQ in the germline V gene. This CDR3 region has 15 residues. This clonotype was observed many times. What it recognizes is unknown. A 5'RACE reaction primed in the constant segment made cDNA libraries of TCR alpha and TCR beta, and these carried sample barcodes and UMIs. One entry per CDR3 protein results from TCRdb running MiXCR on the 5' RACE reads. The sample yields about 200,000 distinct CDR3 sequences, 9% to 10% seen once. The V gene is TRBV5-1, the J gene TRBJ1-6; D is undetermined. This receptor was identified in a man younger than 30 who had mild COVID-19 (a few samples of this study predate the infection). Cell type and time point are not known. Source material: PBMCs or a T cell subset sorted from them (not recorded which). CDR3: CASSLDRAHNSPLHF. The CDR3 DNA follows: TGCGCCAGCAGCTTGGACCGGGCCCATAATTCACCCCTCCACTTT.